The next 32 T cell receptor beta chains were all read from a single sample in a study of blood T cell repertoires in COVID-19. Libraries were prepared by immunoSEQ multiplex PCR; TCRdb keeps only in-frame clonotypes and omits some of them. The data contain around 86,000 clones, about 85% of them seen just once; the ten biggest clones take up 38%. The sample consisted of peripheral blood. These receptors originate from a man older than 75 with acute or convalescent COVID-19.

Turning to this clone: This sample includes further DNA sequences coding for the same CDR3. The V and J genes are TRBV20-1 and TRBJ1-1; no clear D. V lost 3 bases to trimming and J lost 1 base, with 3 bases between them. The CDR3 is 11 residues long. Looked up from germline, CDR1 is DFQATT and CDR2 is SNEGSKA (reference sequence). The CDR3 region has the DNA TGCAGTGCTAGCCGGAACACTGAAGCTTTCTTT. Protein sequence: CSASRNTEAFF.

This chain connects TRBV7-3 to TRBJ2-1, with 10 bases identical to TRBD2. The CDR3 is 17 amino acids. V lost 0 bases, J lost 3 bases, and 5 bases stayed unmatched. Germline values: CDR1 SGHTA, CDR2 FQGTGA. CDR3 amino acids: CASSLTVAGGVYNEQFF. For the CDR3, the DNA is TGTGCCAGCAGCTTAACGGTAGCGGGAGGAGTCTACAATGAGCAGTTCTTC.

V usage is TRBV7-9 and J usage is TRBJ2-3; 8 positions agree with TRBD2. Per germline, CDR1 SEHNR and CDR2 FQNEAQ (reference sequence). This CDR3 region has 16 residues. J was trimmed by 3 bases and V by 1 base; bases with no gene match: 6. This CDR3 is CASSLGVAGSTDTQYF. CDR3 DNA sequence: TGTGCCAGCAGCTTAGGGGTAGCGGGATCGACAGATACGCAGTATTTT.

The gene calls are TRBV19 and TRBJ1-5, with 9 bases that match TRBD1. With 3 bases clipped from V and 6 bases from J, the junction kept 9 bases outside the gene matches. Germline CDR1 LNHDA, CDR2 SQIVND (reference sequence). This CDR3 comprises 16 residues. As DNA, the CDR3 is TGTGCCAGTAGTATTTATGGACAGGGGAAGAGTCAGCCCCAGCATTTT. As protein: CASSIYGQGKSQPQHF.

The chain combines TRBV5-5 with TRBJ1-1; D is perhaps TRBD1 (6 bases). Trimming shortened V by 4 bases and J by 3 bases, and 13 bases separated the two germline ends. The CDR3 runs 14 residues. The germline V gene encodes CDR1 SGHKS and CDR2 YYEKEE (reference sequence). The CDR3 coding sequence is TGTGCCAGCAGCCCGGGACACCGGTACACTGAAGCTTTCTTT. Protein sequence: CASSPGHRYTEAFF.

A single count supports this clone. This sequence joins TRBV9 and TRBJ1-1; D unclear. V was clipped by 4 bases and J by 11 bases, with 15 bases between them. The CDR3 is 12 amino acids. Germline V gives CDR1 SGDLS, CDR2 YYNGEE. CDR3 residues: CASSPPAPEAFF. CDR3 coding DNA: TGTGCCAGCAGCCCTCCCGCCCCGGAGGCTTTCTTT. The full variable domain, its missing parts supplied by reference TRBV9 and TRBJ1-1, is DSGVTQTPKHLITATGQRVTLRCSPRSGDLSVYWYQQSLDQGLQFLIQYYNGEERAKGNILERFSAQQFPDLHSELNLSSLELGDSALYFCASSPPAPEAFFGQGTRLTVV.

The chain links TRBV19 to TRBJ1-2; 12 nucleotides line up with TRBD1. The length of the CDR3 is 15 residues. Germline assignment: CDR1 LNHDA and CDR2 SQIVND (reference sequence). With 9 bases clipped from V and 7 bases from J, the junction kept 12 bases outside the gene matches. CDR3 nucleotide sequence: TGTGCCAGCTGGGACAGGGGGCTCGGCACGTCTGGCTACACCTTC. This gives the protein CASWDRGLGTSGYTF. Together with reference TRBV19 and TRBJ1-2, the CDR3 gives the full variable domain: DGGITQSPKYLFRKEGQNVTLSCEQNLNHDAMYWYRQDPGQGLRLIYYSQIVNDFQKGDIAEGYSVSREKKESFPLTVTSAQKNPTAFYLCASWDRGLGTSGYTFGSGTRLTVV.

V usage is TRBV24-1 and J usage is TRBJ2-3; 7 bases match TRBD2. The CDR3 contains 13 residues. V trimming: 6 bases; J trimming: 6 bases; junction bases outside the gene matches: 5. CDR1 and CDR2 from the germline V gene are KGHDR and SFDVKD. The CDR3 reads CATSLAVGDTQYF. Here the CDR3 DNA reads TGTGCCACCAGTCTAGCGGTCGGGGATACGCAGTATTTT.

The V gene is TRBV3-1 (or the pseudogene TRBV3-2), the J gene TRBJ2-1; perhaps TRBD2 as D (6 bases). V was cut by 1 base and J by 0 bases, with 10 bases left in between. The CDR3 runs 16 residues. Per germline, CDR1 LGHDT and CDR2 YNNKEL (reference sequence). The CDR3 region has the DNA TGTGCCAGCAGCCAAGGGCACGGGGGCTCCTACAATGAGCAGTTCTTC. Its translation is CASSQGHGGSYNEQFF.

The chain recombines TRBV11-3 with TRBJ2-2; the match to TRBD2 covers 7 bases. Unmatched junction bases numbered 8, after V lost 4 bases and J lost 3 bases. The CDR3 spans 16 residues. CDR1 and CDR2 (germline): SGHNT, YENEEA. CDR3: CASSSTLREYTGELFF. The CDR3 nucleotides read TGTGCCAGCAGCTCCACCTTGCGGGAGTACACCGGGGAGCTGTTTTTT.

The J gene is TRBJ2-1, the V gene TRBV5-1; D uncertain. The CDR3 length is 11 residues. Germline V gene lookup returns CDR1 SGHRS and CDR2 YFSETQ. Trimming removed 1 base from V and 6 bases from J, with 2 bases in between. DNA of the CDR3: TGCGCCAGCAGCTTGCGCAATGAGCAGTTCTTC. Translation gives CASSLRNEQFF. Drawing the rest from reference TRBV5-1 and TRBJ2-1, the complete variable domain is KAGVTQTPRYLIKTRGQQVTLSCSPISGHRSVSWYQQTPGQGLQFLFEYFSETQRNKGNFPGRFSGRQFSNSRSEMNVSTLELGDSALYLCASSLRNEQFFGPGTRLTVL.

V and J are TRBV18 and TRBJ1-1; possible D gene TRBD1, 6 bases. Germline V CDR1 and CDR2: KGHSH, LQKENI. The CDR3 covers 13 residues. V was cut by 5 bases and J by 2 bases, with 9 bases left in between. CDR3 coding DNA: TGTGCCAGCTCATCGGACAGTAACACTGAAGCTTTCTTT. Protein product: CASSSDSNTEAFF.

The J gene is TRBJ1-3, the V gene TRBV6-5; TRBD1 is a possible D gene (6 bases). The V gene lost 5 bases and the J gene lost 2 bases, with 13 bases spanning the gap. The CDR3 runs to 15 residues. CDR1 and CDR2 from the germline V gene are MNHEY and SVGAGI. CDR3 DNA: TGTGCCAGCAGTCCGGACAGTTTAACTGGAAACACCATATATTTT. Amino acids: CASSPDSLTGNTIYF.

The chain employs TRBV5-1 and TRBJ1-3; D not certain. CDR3 size: 15 residues. From germline, CDR1 is SGHRS and CDR2 YFSETQ. V was trimmed by 0 bases and J by 0 bases, leaving 7 bases between them. The chain's CDR3 is CASSLDNSSGNTIYF. The CDR3 DNA follows: TGCGCCAGCAGCTTGGACAACAGCTCTGGAAACACCATATATTTT.

The genes are TRBV6-5 and TRBJ2-5, with D unresolved. Germline loops: CDR1 MNHEY, CDR2 SVGAGI. Trimming took off 0 bases at V and 2 bases at J, with 10 bases between the two ends. The CDR3 has 15 amino acids. The CDR3 loop reads CASSYSVGTQETQYF. The CDR3 coding sequence is TGTGCCAGCAGTTACTCGGTGGGCACTCAAGAGACCCAGTACTTC.

This clone came up a few times. This chain joins TRBV6-5 and TRBJ1-6; the match to TRBD1 covers 7 bases. The junction had 7 bases not matched to a gene; V was cut back by 4 bases and J by 10 bases. Per the germline V gene, CDR1 is MNHEY and CDR2 is SVGAGI. There are 14 residues in the CDR3. The DNA for the CDR3 is TGTGCCAGCAGTTTAGACAGGGTATCCTCACCCCTCCACTTT. Its protein is CASSLDRVSSPLHF.

The chain is built from TRBV5-1 and TRBJ2-2; the match to TRBD1 covers 8 bases. The CDR3 totals 15 residues. Germline loops: CDR1 SGHRS, CDR2 YFSETQ. The V and J ends lost 0 bases and 7 bases, in that order; junction bases with no gene match: 5. The CDR3 is CASSLEQGAVGELFF. The CDR3 nucleotides are TGCGCCAGCAGCTTGGAGCAGGGGGCTGTCGGGGAGCTGTTTTTT.

The gene calls are TRBV28 and TRBJ2-7, with D perhaps TRBD2 (5 bases). CDR3 length: 14 amino acids. CDR1 is MDHEN, CDR2 SYDVKM, per germline. The V gene lost 2 bases and the J gene lost 4 bases, with 12 bases spanning the gap. The CDR3 protein is CASSLGVGLYEQYF. The DNA for the CDR3 is TGTGCCAGCAGTTTAGGGGTCGGACTTTACGAGCAGTACTTC.

CDR3 in amino acids: CAWRAQGTYGYTF. CDR3 bases: TGTGCCTGGAGGGCCCAGGGGACGTATGGCTACACCTTC. The chain recombines TRBV30 with TRBJ1-2, with a weak D call TRBD1 (6 bases). The germline V gene has CDR1 GTSNPN and CDR2 SVGIG (reference sequence). CDR3 length: 13 residues. Trimming removed 3 bases at V and 5 bases at J, with 13 bases between.

This chain connects TRBV5-1 to TRBJ2-1, with 9 bases aligning to TRBD2. V lost 5 bases and J lost 8; bases outside the gene matches: 11. Germline CDR1 is SGHRS and CDR2 is YFSETQ. The CDR3 is made up of 15 amino acids. The CDR3 loop is CASRAGREGRDEQFF. The CDR3 region has the DNA TGCGCCAGCAGGGCTGGGCGGGAGGGCCGGGATGAGCAGTTCTTC. The full variable domain, rest sourced from reference TRBV5-1 and TRBJ2-1, is KAGVTQTPRYLIKTRGQQVTLSCSPISGHRSVSWYQQTPGQGLQFLFEYFSETQRNKGNFPGRFSGRQFSNSRSEMNVSTLELGDSALYLCASRAGREGRDEQFFGPGTRLTVL.

This clone was counted between two and nine times. The V and J genes are TRBV6-5 and TRBJ1-5; D may be TRBD1 (6 bases). The CDR3 loop spans 15 amino acids. V was cut by 0 bases and J by 7 bases, with 13 bases left in between. In germline, CDR1 is MNHEY, CDR2 SVGAGI. The CDR3 sequence: CASSYSLDRRQPQHF. CDR3 coding DNA: TGTGCCAGCAGTTACTCATTGGACAGAAGGCAGCCCCAGCATTTT.

The chain uses TRBV11-2 and TRBJ2-1; weak D call: TRBD2 (6 bases). Germline CDR1 reads SGHAT; CDR2 reads FQNNGV. V was trimmed by 0 bases and J by 10 bases, leaving 13 bases between them. The CDR3 loop spans 14 amino acids. The chain's CDR3 is CASSLESPGEEQFF. The CDR3 coding sequence is TGTGCCAGCAGCTTAGAATCCCCGGGGGAAGAGCAGTTCTTC.

The chain employs TRBV19 and TRBJ2-2; 11 bases line up with TRBD2. Germline CDR1 is LNHDA and CDR2 is SQIVND (reference sequence). Trimming took 8 bases from V and 5 from J; bases not matched to a gene: 7. The CDR3 totals 15 residues. CDR3 amino acids: CASELAGVWTGELFF. As DNA, the CDR3 is TGTGCCAGTGAACTAGCGGGAGTTTGGACCGGGGAGCTGTTTTTT.

This chain links TRBV2 with TRBJ2-7; D uncertain. This CDR3 contains 12 residues. The V end lost 8 bases, the J end lost 0 bases, and 8 bases lay between the germline ends. CDR1 and CDR2 from the germline V gene are SNHLY and FYNNEI. The CDR3, as DNA: TGTGCCAGCGGGTCAGGCTCCTACGAGCAGTACTTC. It translates to CASGSGSYEQYF.

This chain links TRBV5-4 with TRBJ1-1; D is uncertain. The CDR3 runs to 15 residues. Germline V gene sequence: CDR1 SGHNT, CDR2 YYREEE (reference sequence). Trimming cost V 0 bases and J 5 bases, with 14 bases left between them. The CDR3 bases are TGTGCCAGCAGCTTGGGTTGGGTTAGCGGTACTGAAGCTTTCTTT. This codes for CASSLGWVSGTEAFF. The full variable domain, rest sourced from reference TRBV5-4 and TRBJ1-1, is ETGVTQSPTHLIKTRGQQVTLRCSSQSGHNTVSWYQQALGQGPQFIFQYYREEENGRGNFPPRFSGLQFPNYSSELNVNALELDDSALYLCASSLGWVSGTEAFFGQGTRLTVV.

This chain links TRBV28 with TRBJ2-3, with 11 bases that match TRBD2. This CDR3 region has 16 residues. V trimming: 6 bases; J trimming: 6 bases; junction bases outside the gene matches: 11. Looked up from germline, CDR1 is MDHEN and CDR2 is SYDVKM. For the CDR3, the DNA is TGTGCCAGCAGGCGGGGGGCGGGACTAGCGGAGGATACGCAGTATTTT. Translation: CASRRGAGLAEDTQYF. Filled out from reference TRBV28 and TRBJ2-3, the complete variable domain reads DVKVTQSSRYLVKRTGEKVFLECVQDMDHENMFWYRQDPGLGLRLIYFSYDVKMKEKGDIPEGYSVSREKKERFSLILESASTNQTSMYLCASRRGAGLAEDTQYFGPGTRLTVL.

This clone appeared a few times. The chain is built from TRBV7-8 and TRBJ2-5; 8 bases align to TRBD1. Per germline, CDR1 SGHVS and CDR2 FQNEAQ. The trim removed 3 bases at V and 5 bases at J, leaving 5 bases unmatched. The CDR3 has 14 amino acids. CDR3 residues: CASSLAGGTETQYF. In DNA form, the CDR3 reads TGTGCCAGCAGCTTGGCAGGGGGCACGGAGACCCAGTACTTC.

The chain has TRBV4-2 and TRBJ2-3; 9 nucleotides match TRBD2. Germline CDR1 reads LGHNA; CDR2 reads YNFKEQ. V lost 6 bases and J lost 1; bases outside the gene matches: 11. The CDR3 totals 17 residues. The CDR3 sequence: CASSARAGGLGTDTQYF. CDR3 in DNA: TGTGCCAGCAGTGCTAGGGCGGGAGGGCTAGGCACAGATACGCAGTATTTT.

Here the CDR3 DNA reads TGTGCCAGCAGCGTTGGTTGGGACAGGGTATCGTACGAGCAGTACTTC. This translates into CASSVGWDRVSYEQYF. V usage is TRBV9 and J usage is TRBJ2-7; 9 bases align to TRBD1. The junction had 10 bases not matched to a gene; V was cut back by 2 bases and J by 4 bases. The CDR3 loop spans 16 amino acids. Germline V CDR1 and CDR2: SGDLS, YYNGEE.

The rearrangement joins TRBV2 to TRBJ1-6; D is uncertain. The CDR3 extends over 13 amino acids. Germline assignment: CDR1 SNHLY and CDR2 FYNNEI. The V end was cut by 0 bases, the J end by 10 bases, with 7 bases between. The CDR3 nucleotides are TGTGCCAGCAGTGAAGCACGCCAGTCACCCCTCCACTTT. Translated: CASSEARQSPLHF.

J is TRBJ2-7 and V is TRBV11-2; tentative D call: TRBD1 (5 bases). From germline, CDR1 is SGHAT and CDR2 FQNNGV. Trimming took 5 bases from V and 5 from J, leaving 10 bases between them. The CDR3 consists of 12 residues. CDR3 sequence reads: CASSPWGDEQYF. The CDR3 bases are TGTGCCAGCAGCCCATGGGGCGACGAGCAGTACTTC.

J is TRBJ1-2 and V is TRBV6-2 or TRBV6-3; D gene unclear. The CDR3 has 19 amino acids. Germline values: CDR1 MNHEY, CDR2 SVGEGT. V lost 2 bases to trimming and J lost 2 bases, with 24 bases between them. The CDR3 region is CASSYPWVTRAVGNYGYTF. CDR3 DNA: TGTGCCAGCAGTTACCCATGGGTAACTAGAGCAGTAGGAAACTATGGCTACACCTTC.